This TCR beta chain was sequenced for a study of blood T cell repertoires in COVID-19. Germline trimming cut 4 bases from V and 3 bases from J; bases unmatched to any gene: 2. The CDR3 is made up of 14 amino acids. Germline CDR1 is SGHDT and CDR2 is YYEEEE. The data were produced by immunoSEQ multiplex PCR, yet TCRdb's version contains in-frame clones alone and is incomplete. Of about 240,000 clones detected, roughly 80% appear once; the ten largest clones hold roughly 3.4%. This chain connects TRBV5-6 to TRBJ2-2, with 8 bases fitting TRBD1. The sample was peripheral blood. This TCR came from a woman younger than 30 with acute or convalescent COVID-19. The DNA for the CDR3 is TGTGCCAGCAGCGGACAGGGTCACACCGGGGAGCTGTTTTTT. It codes for CASSGQGHTGELFF.